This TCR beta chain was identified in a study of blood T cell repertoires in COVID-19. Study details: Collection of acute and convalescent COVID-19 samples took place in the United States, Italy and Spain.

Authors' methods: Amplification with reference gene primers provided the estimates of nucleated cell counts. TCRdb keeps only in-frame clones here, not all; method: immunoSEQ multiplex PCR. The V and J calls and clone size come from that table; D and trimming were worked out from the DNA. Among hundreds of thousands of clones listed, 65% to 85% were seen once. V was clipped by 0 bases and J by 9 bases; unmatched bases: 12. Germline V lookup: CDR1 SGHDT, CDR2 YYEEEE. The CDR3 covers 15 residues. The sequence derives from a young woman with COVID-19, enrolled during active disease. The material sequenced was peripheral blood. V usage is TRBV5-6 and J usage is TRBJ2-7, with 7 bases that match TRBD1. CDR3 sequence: CASSLVTGVLRAQYF. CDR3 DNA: TGTGCCAGCAGCTTGGTTACAGGGGTTTTACGTGCGCAGTACTTC.